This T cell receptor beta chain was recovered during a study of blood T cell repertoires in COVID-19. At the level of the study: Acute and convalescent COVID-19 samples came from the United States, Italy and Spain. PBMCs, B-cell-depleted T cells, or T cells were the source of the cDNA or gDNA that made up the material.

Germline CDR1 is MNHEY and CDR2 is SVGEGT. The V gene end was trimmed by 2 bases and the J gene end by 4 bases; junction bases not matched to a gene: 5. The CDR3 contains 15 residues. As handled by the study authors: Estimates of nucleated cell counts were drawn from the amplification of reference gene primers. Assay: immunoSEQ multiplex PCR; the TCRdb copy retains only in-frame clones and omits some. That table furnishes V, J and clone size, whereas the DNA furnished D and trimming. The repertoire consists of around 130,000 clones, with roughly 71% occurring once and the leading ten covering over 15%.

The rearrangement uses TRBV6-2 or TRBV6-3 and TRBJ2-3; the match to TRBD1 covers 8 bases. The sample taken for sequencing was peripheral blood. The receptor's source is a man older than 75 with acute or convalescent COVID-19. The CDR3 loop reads CASSYVAGGADTQYF. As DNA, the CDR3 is TGTGCCAGCAGTTACGTGGCAGGGGGCGCAGATACGCAGTATTTT.